This T cell receptor (beta chain) was profiled in a study of blood T cell repertoires in COVID-19. Study-level information: Sample material is recorded as cDNA or gDNA derived from T cells, B-cell-depleted T cells, or PBMCs.

Between the trimmed V and J ends, which lost 6 bases and 5 bases, there was a span of 11 bases. Germline V gives CDR1 SQVTM, CDR2 ANQGSEA. The CDR3 is 12 residues long. Original processing methods: Using reference gene primer amplification, nucleated cell counts were estimated. Assay: immunoSEQ multiplex PCR; the TCRdb copy retains only in-frame clones and omits some. V and J calls plus clone size are reproduced from that table; the DNA served to infer D and trimming. The sample lists about 140,000 clones, roughly 86% occurring once. The source is a woman aged 45-59 years with acute or convalescent COVID-19. The gene calls are TRBV29-1 and TRBJ1-5; D unresolved. Sequencing was done on a sample of peripheral blood. The CDR3, as DNA: TGCAGCGTAGCTAACTTAGATCAGCCCCAGCATTTT. It yields the protein CSVANLDQPQHF.